This T cell receptor (beta chain) was identified during a study of metastatic and nonmetastatic thyroid tumors. Study at large: Repertoires of blood and of tissue (tumor or nodule) from malignant and benign thyroid patients were compared. Study observations and caveats: Significantly higher TCR beta diversity was reportedly seen in malignant thyroid tumors than benign nodules, in blood and tumor.

Per the original data handling: For papillary thyroid cancer, a distant-metastasis classifier was constructed from CDR3 differences observed across clinicopathological groups. From the PCR reads, TCRdb re-called clones with MiXCR. What appears here as the V and J calls and clone size reflects TCRdb's work, not the paper's. The data contain tens of thousands of clones, 4% to 5% of them singletons. Comment on this clone: Antigen specificity is unknown.

V was trimmed by 0 bases and J by 4 bases, leaving 12 bases between them. CDR1 MNHNS and CDR2 SASEGT come from the germline V gene. This CDR3 is 15 amino acids long. Nobody among the patients had been given any treatment before thyroid surgery. The sequence came from a female donor with papillary thyroid cancer or a benign thyroid nodule (not recorded which). Some clones in this sample may be carry-over from other donors' samples. V usage is TRBV6-1 and J usage is TRBJ1-2; TRBD1 might be the D (5 bases). Input material: blood. CDR3 nucleotide sequence: TGTGCCAGCAGTGAAGCGCCCCAGGGAAGCTATGGCTACACCTTC. Protein product: CASSEAPQGSYGYTF.